Each of the 5 T cell receptor beta chains below was sequenced from the same sample in a study of response to subunit inactivated influenza vaccine. TCRdb redid the calling of the RT-PCR reads with MiXCR, one entry per CDR3 protein. The profile covers about 570,000 distinct CDR3 sequences, with over 9% appearing a single time and 11% taken by the ten largest. The same sample was also used in a study of T cells expressing NK-cell markers. Turning to that study: TCR beta libraries carry UMIs added by 5'RACE template switching.

Sequencing was performed on PBMCs from blood, taken on the day of vaccination. All receptors come from a man aged 45-65 years who received an inactivated influenza vaccine.

CDR3 sequence (DNA): TGTGCCAGCAGTTTATTCGGGGCCGCGGGGCCCCAGCATTTT. Translating gives CASSLFGAAGPQHF. The chain joins TRBV27 to TRBJ1-5, with D possibly matching TRBD1 (5 bases). The length of the CDR3 is 14 residues. V was cut by 1 base and J by 9 bases, with 13 bases left in between. Germline loops: CDR1 MNHEY, CDR2 SMNVEV (reference sequence).

The CDR3 region is CASSQVGLVHRFQETQYF. The CDR3 coding sequence is TGCGCCAGCAGCCAAGTGGGACTAGTTCATAGATTTCAAGAGACCCAGTACTTC. This chain joins TRBV4-1 and TRBJ2-5, with TRBD2 matching 8 bases. This CDR3 has 18 residues. With V trimmed by 1 base and J by 2 bases, 12 bases remained unmatched. Germline values: CDR1 MGHRA, CDR2 YSYEKL.

The chain has TRBV15 and TRBJ2-1; 8 bases fit TRBD2. V gave up 5 bases and J gave up 3 bases; unmatched junction bases: 6. The germline V gene has CDR1 LNHNV and CDR2 YYDKDF (reference sequence). This CDR3 comprises 15 residues. This CDR3 is CATSPRGANYNEQFF. Here the CDR3 DNA reads TGTGCCACCAGCCCGCGGGGGGCGAACTACAATGAGCAGTTCTTC.

This rearrangement joins TRBV28 to TRBJ2-4; no reliable D call. V was pared by 6 bases and J by 2 bases, with 14 bases between. CDR1 MDHEN and CDR2 SYDVKM come from the germline V gene. This CDR3 comprises 15 residues. The CDR3 protein is CASSPAALSKNIQYF. The DNA of the CDR3 is TGTGCCAGCAGCCCCGCCGCCCTTTCCAAAAACATTCAGTACTTC.

This clonotype was observed a handful of times. CDR3 DNA: TGCAGCGTGAACAGAGCTCAAGAGACCCAGTACTTC. Encoded protein: CSVNRAQETQYF. The V call is TRBV29-1, the J call TRBJ2-5; D unclear. V was clipped by 6 bases and J by 2 bases, with 10 bases between them. CDR1 and CDR2 (germline): SQVTM, ANQGSEA. This CDR3 spans 12 amino acids.